This TCR beta chain was sequenced during a study of T cell responses to AZD1222 COVID-19 vaccine. Study-level background: Second-dose timings of about 4 or about 12 weeks were pooled.

The germline gives CDR1 SEHNR, CDR2 FQNEAQ (reference sequence). With V trimmed by 5 bases and J by 6 bases, 18 bases remained unmatched. The CDR3 is 17 residues long. Repertoires were generated with immunoSEQ multiplex PCR, while TCRdb's copy carries only in-frame clones and drops some. The profile shows approximately 150,000 clones, about 93% of them singletons. The sequence was collected from an adult in good health. The input for sequencing was peripheral blood, taken on day 0 of AZD1222 vaccination. The chain uses TRBV7-9 and TRBJ2-7, with 8 bases that match TRBD2. The CDR3 sequence is CASSPTPIGGGRGEQYF. CDR3 in DNA: TGTGCCAGCAGCCCTACCCCAATAGGCGGGGGGAGAGGCGAGCAGTACTTC.